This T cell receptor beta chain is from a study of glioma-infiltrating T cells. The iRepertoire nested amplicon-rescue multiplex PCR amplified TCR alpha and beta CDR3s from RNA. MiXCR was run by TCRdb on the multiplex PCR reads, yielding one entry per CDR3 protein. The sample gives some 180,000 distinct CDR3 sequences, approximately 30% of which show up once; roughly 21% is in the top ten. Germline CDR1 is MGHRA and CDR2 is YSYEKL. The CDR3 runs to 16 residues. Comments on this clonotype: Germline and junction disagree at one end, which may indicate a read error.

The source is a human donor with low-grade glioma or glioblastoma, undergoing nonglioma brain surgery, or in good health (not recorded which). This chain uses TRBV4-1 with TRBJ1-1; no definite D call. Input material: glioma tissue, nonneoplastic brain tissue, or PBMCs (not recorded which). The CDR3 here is CASSQPFWGTNTEALF. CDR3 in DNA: TGCGCCAGCAGCCAACCCTTTTGGGGAACGAACACTGAGGCTCTCTTT.